The 18 T cell receptor beta chains in this list originate from one sample, sequenced in a study of graft-versus-host responses after intestinal transplantation. These receptors have no known antigen. Assay used: immunoSEQ multiplex PCR; TCRdb lists only in-frame clones, some missing. The sample lists tens of thousands of clones, around 92% occurring once. The sample here was unstimulated CD8+ T cells sorted from spleen or lymph node cells, taken before intestinal transplant. Every receptor here comes from a human donor who received an intestinal transplant.

In this sample, this clone turned up a few times. V and J are TRBV5-1 and TRBJ1-4; 7 positions agree with TRBD1. J gave up 5 bases and V 0 bases, and 7 bases lay outside the gene matches. CDR3 length: 16 amino acids. CDR1 SGHRS and CDR2 YFSETQ come from the germline V gene. Here the CDR3 DNA reads TGCGCCAGCAGCTTGGGCGAGGGGGCCTTCAATGAAAAACTGTTTTTT. It specifies CASSLGEGAFNEKLFF.

Written as DNA, the CDR3 is TGTGCCAGCAGCTTAGATGGGGAGATGAACACTGAAGCTTTCTTT. Its translation: CASSLDGEMNTEAFF. The rearrangement links TRBV11-2 to TRBJ1-1; D is unresolved. V lost 0 bases and J 0 bases, leaving 8 bases between the germline ends. Germline CDR1 and CDR2: SGHAT and FQNNGV. The CDR3 consists of 15 residues. The full variable domain, completed using reference TRBV11-2 and TRBJ1-1, is EAGVAQSPRYKIIEKRQSVAFWCNPISGHATLYWYQQILGQGPKLLIQFQNNGVVDDSQLPKDRFSAERLKGVDSTLKIQPAKLEDSAVYLCASSLDGEMNTEAFFGQGTRLTVV.

This clone came up a few times. This chain links TRBV15 with TRBJ2-7; 7 bases match TRBD1. The germline CDR1 and CDR2 sequences are LNHNV and YYDKDF (reference sequence). The CDR3 has 16 amino acids. The junction had 11 bases not matched to a gene; V was cut back by 3 bases and J by 3 bases. The CDR3 nucleotides are TGTGCCACCAGCAGCACCTCAGGGGGAGTCTTCTACGAGCAGTACTTC. Encoded protein: CATSSTSGGVFYEQYF.

The V call is TRBV6-6, the J call TRBJ2-7; 9 bases match TRBD1. V trimming: 4 bases; J trimming: 2 bases; junction bases outside the gene matches: 9. The length of the CDR3 is 16 residues. Germline V gene data show CDR1 as MNHNY and CDR2 as SVGAGI (reference sequence). CDR3 region: CASSFMPRTGAYEQYF. The CDR3 DNA sequence: TGTGCCAGCAGTTTTATGCCCCGGACAGGGGCCTACGAGCAGTACTTC.

This clone was observed once. The chain has TRBV5-6 and TRBJ2-7, with TRBD2 identical over 7 bases. The junction had 7 bases not matched to a gene; V was cut back by 4 bases and J by 3 bases. CDR3 size: 14 residues. Germline loops: CDR1 SGHDT, CDR2 YYEEEE. CDR3 DNA sequence: TGTGCCAGCAGCGCAGTGTGGGGGGGCTACGAGCAGTACTTC. It specifies CASSAVWGGYEQYF.

This rearrangement joins TRBV10-3 to TRBJ1-2, with TRBD1 identical over 10 bases. CDR3 length: 15 amino acids. Trimming cost V 2 bases and J 8 bases; bases outside gene matches: 8. The germline CDR1 and CDR2 sequences are ENHRY and SYGVKD. The CDR3 sequence: CAISERDRGNGGYTF. In nucleotides, the CDR3 is TGTGCCATCAGTGAGAGGGACAGGGGTAATGGGGGCTACACCTTC.

This chain connects TRBV5-1 to TRBJ1-2; 8 bases map to TRBD1. The CDR3 is made up of 15 amino acids. The trim removed 2 bases at V and 6 bases at J, leaving 9 bases unmatched. Germline loops: CDR1 SGHRS, CDR2 YFSETQ. CDR3 protein: CASSLLGQGLNGYTF. CDR3 nucleotides: TGCGCCAGCAGCTTACTTGGACAGGGCCTAAATGGCTACACCTTC.

The V call is TRBV19, the J call TRBJ2-3; 9 bases are shared with TRBD2. J was trimmed by 2 bases and V by 2 bases; bases with no gene match: 5. CDR3 length: 16 amino acids. Looked up from germline, CDR1 is LNHDA and CDR2 is SQIVND (reference sequence). As DNA, the CDR3 is TGTGCCAGTAGTATAAACCTAGCGGGGATCACAGATACGCAGTATTTT. Translated: CASSINLAGITDTQYF.

CDR3 DNA sequence: TGTGCCAGCAGTGAAAACGCGGGAGGGGGAGAGACCCAGTACTTC. Residues: CASSENAGGGETQYF. V and J are TRBV6-1 and TRBJ2-5, with 9 bases aligning to TRBD2. The CDR3 length is 15 residues. Germline-derived CDR1 and CDR2 are MNHNS and SASEGT. Trimming cost V 2 bases and J 4 bases; bases outside gene matches: 5.

The V and J genes are TRBV28 and TRBJ2-7; possible D gene TRBD1, 6 bases. V dropped 6 bases and J dropped 3 bases, with 9 bases sitting between them. Germline V gene sequence: CDR1 MDHEN, CDR2 SYDVKM. This CDR3 region has 12 residues. The DNA of the CDR3 is TGTGCCAGCAGAGGGACAAGCTACGAGCAGTACTTC. It yields the protein CASRGTSYEQYF.

The V call is TRBV6-5, the J call TRBJ2-7; tentative D call: TRBD1 (5 bases). This CDR3 comprises 16 residues. V gave up 0 bases and J gave up 0 bases, with 12 bases separating them. Germline V gene sequence: CDR1 MNHEY, CDR2 SVGAGI. This chain's CDR3 is CASSYSTEQISYEQYF. CDR3 coding DNA: TGTGCCAGCAGTTACTCGACAGAACAGATCTCCTACGAGCAGTACTTC.

The chain couples TRBV7-9 to TRBJ1-1, with D maybe TRBD1 (5 bases). This CDR3 comprises 12 residues. Germline CDR1 and CDR2: SEHNR and FQNEAQ (reference sequence). Trimming removed 8 bases from V and 6 bases from J, with 13 bases in between. The CDR3 DNA is TGTGCCAGCTCCTACGGGGGGGCTGAAGCTTTCTTT. Its translation is CASSYGGAEAFF. Drawing the rest from reference TRBV7-9 and TRBJ1-1, the complete variable domain is DTGVSQNPRHKITKRGQNVTFRCDPISEHNRLYWYRQTLGQGPEFLTYFQNEAQLEKSRLLSDRFSAERPKGSFSTLEIQRTEQGDSAMYLCASSYGGAEAFFGQGTRLTVV.

The gene calls are TRBV27 and TRBJ2-2; 8 nucleotides agree with TRBD2. The ends lost 8 bases at V and 5 bases at J; junction bases unmatched: 4. Germline values: CDR1 MNHEY, CDR2 SMNVEV (reference sequence). The CDR3 runs to 13 residues. The chain's CDR3 is CASCPGGTGELFF. The CDR3 nucleotides are TGTGCCAGCTGCCCGGGGGGGACCGGGGAGCTGTTTTTT.

This chain uses TRBV6-1 with TRBJ2-7; the D gene is possibly TRBD2 (5 bases). Germline assignment: CDR1 MNHNS and CDR2 SASEGT. CDR3 length equals 14 residues. The V end lost 8 bases, the J end lost 3 bases, and 17 bases lay between the germline ends. The CDR3 DNA reads as TGTGCCAGCTCCCCCTTCGGGATATACTACGAGCAGTACTTC. Protein product: CASSPFGIYYEQYF.

This rearrangement joins TRBV6-4 to TRBJ2-2, with D possibly TRBD1 on 7 matching bases. CDR1 MRHNA and CDR2 SNTAGT come from the germline V gene. This CDR3 comprises 14 residues. V was clipped by 6 bases and J by 5 bases, with 13 bases between them. CDR3 nucleotide sequence: TGTGCCAGCAGCCGACAGGGAGGTACCGGGGAGCTGTTTTTT. This encodes CASSRQGGTGELFF.

V is TRBV9 and J is TRBJ2-3; D is unresolved. V dropped 4 bases and J dropped 5 bases, with 5 bases sitting between them. CDR3 length: 11 amino acids. Per the germline V gene, CDR1 is SGDLS and CDR2 is YYNGEE. The CDR3 loop reads CASSPGDTQYF. The DNA of the CDR3 is TGTGCCAGCAGCCCGGGAGATACGCAGTATTTT.

The chain joins TRBV4-1 to TRBJ2-2, with a possible D match to TRBD1 (6 bases). This CDR3 is 15 amino acids long. Between the trimmed V and J ends, which lost 7 bases and 5 bases, there was a span of 17 bases. The germline V gene has CDR1 MGHRA and CDR2 YSYEKL. CDR3 loop: CASTSRVGATGELFF. The CDR3 bases are TGCGCCAGCACCTCCCGGGTGGGGGCGACCGGGGAGCTGTTTTTT.

The chain couples TRBV7-2 to TRBJ1-5; no clear D gene. Per the germline V gene, CDR1 is SGHTA and CDR2 is FQGNSA. V was clipped by 3 bases and J by 4 bases, with 16 bases between them. This CDR3 contains 16 residues. The CDR3 here is CASSFRSGVRNQPQHF. CDR3 coding DNA: TGTGCCAGCAGCTTCCGTTCTGGTGTCCGGAATCAGCCCCAGCATTTT.